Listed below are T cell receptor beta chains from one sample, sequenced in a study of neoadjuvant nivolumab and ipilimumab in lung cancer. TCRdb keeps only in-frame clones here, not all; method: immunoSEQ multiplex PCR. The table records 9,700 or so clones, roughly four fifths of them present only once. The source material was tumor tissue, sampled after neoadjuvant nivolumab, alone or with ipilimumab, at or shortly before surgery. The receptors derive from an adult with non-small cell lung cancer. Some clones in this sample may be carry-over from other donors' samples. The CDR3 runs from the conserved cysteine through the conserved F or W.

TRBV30,CAWFYAPGTANYGYTF
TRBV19,CATSVPGANVLTF
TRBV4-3,CASSPRWRVGGYTF
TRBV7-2,CASSVDRASYEQYF
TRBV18,CASSPETETQYF
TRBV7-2,CASSEIFRGSWGEETQYF
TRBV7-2,CASSPPVFTPRHNEQFF
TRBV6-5,CASSFSGSKQFF
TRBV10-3,CAIRLPRGNGYTF
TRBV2,CASSGGEDRPIYEQYF
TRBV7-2,CASSRRGQGENIQYF
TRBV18,CASSPSISSDSSYEQYF
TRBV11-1,CASSLRQGYNSPLHF
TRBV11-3,CASSLDLSVLSYTF
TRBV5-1,CASSLAARNSPLHF
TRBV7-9,CASSFSTDTQYF
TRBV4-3,CASSQEGITVMNTEAFF
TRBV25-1,CASQGMGNTEAFF
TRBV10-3,CAISERVLAGGEQYF
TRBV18,CASSSGTANTIYF
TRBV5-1,CASSLGSPSGVGQETQYF
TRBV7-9,CASSLDLTVQETQYF
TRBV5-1,CASNSQGAGSTDTQYF
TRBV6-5,CASSLGPNGFYEQYF
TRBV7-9,CASSLDYGGYGYTF
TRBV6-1,CASTLSGAEFQPQHF
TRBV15,CATSRDSGQGIAESNQPQHF
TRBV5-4,CASRPGTSGSEQFF
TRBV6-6,CASSYSTTGRAGYTF
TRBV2,CASSPSGGHQPQHF
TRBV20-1,CSAAWGYEAFF
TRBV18,CASSPTLTGSFNEQFF
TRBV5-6,CASSLKDYNEQFF
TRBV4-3,CASSRRTDTGELFF
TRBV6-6,CASSTTTGSSYEQYF
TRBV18,CASSQTGVYGYTF
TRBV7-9,CASSPQGLFGANYGYTF
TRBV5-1,CASSLDGNTIYF
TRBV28,CASSYLSGTDTQYF
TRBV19,CASSFRGQSSTEAFF
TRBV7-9,CASSTRQGANYGYTF
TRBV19,CASSPAGLEAFF